The clone carrying this TCR beta chain was seen at least ten times. The sample comes from a study of Graves' ophthalmopathy and Graves' hyperthyroidism. As for the study in general: Absence of ophthalmopathy within 18 months of follow-up defined stable hyperthyroidism.

RNA served as the template for amplifying TCR beta CDR3 regions. The first round was an RT-PCR with HTBI primers, and the second round was a multiplex PCR. In TCRdb, the multiplex PCR reads were re-called with MiXCR into one record per CDR3 protein. In the table there are over a million distinct CDR3 sequences, less than 45% of which are singletons. Reliance was placed on clinical symptoms, serum thyroxine, TRAb, thyroid ultrasound and orbital computed tomography for diagnosis. The V gene's germline CDR1 is DFQATT and CDR2 SNEGSKA (reference sequence). Trimming removed 0 bases at V and 4 bases at J, with 12 bases between. The CDR3 contains 14 residues.

The sequencing input was peripheral blood or thyroid tissue (not recorded which). The rearrangement links TRBV20-1 to TRBJ2-5; D unresolved. The sequence was collected from an adult man with Graves' hyperthyroidism. DNA for the CDR3: TGCAGTGCTAGAGACTGGGCCTACGGAGAGACCCAGTACTTC. Translated: CSARDWAYGETQYF.